These 24 T cell receptor beta chains share one sample of origin, sequenced in a study of blood T cell repertoires in COVID-19. Assay: immunoSEQ multiplex PCR; the TCRdb copy retains only in-frame clones and omits some. The sample consists of 270,000 or so clones, approximately 91% of them appearing once. Sequenced input: PBMCs or T cells enriched from blood (not recorded which). Receptors were obtained from a woman in her 40s with acute COVID-19.

The CDR3 DNA reads as TGTGCCAGCAGCTTATTTGGACAGAAGAACACTGAAGCTTTCTTT. Protein product: CASSLFGQKNTEAFF. The V call is TRBV7-2, the J call TRBJ1-1, with D perhaps TRBD1 (6 bases). Germline CDR1 SGHTA, CDR2 FQGNSA. The CDR3 is 15 amino acids. Trimming removed 2 bases from V and 1 base from J, with 11 bases in between.

The chain joins TRBV11-2 to TRBJ2-5; TRBD1 is a possible D gene (6 bases). V was clipped by 3 bases and J by 2 bases, with 13 bases between them. Germline CDR1 is SGHAT and CDR2 is FQNNGV. The CDR3 totals 15 residues. The CDR3 nucleotides read TGTGCCAGCAGCTTGGGGACAAAGCCACAAGAGACCCAGTACTTC. Protein product: CASSLGTKPQETQYF.

Only one count was recorded for this clone. This sequence joins TRBV5-1 and TRBJ1-1; the D gene is possibly TRBD1 (5 bases). Trimming removed 0 bases from V and 5 bases from J, with 17 bases in between. Germline CDR1 is SGHRS and CDR2 is YFSETQ. CDR3 length equals 16 residues. CDR3 residues: CASSLEARRVRTEAFF. CDR3 DNA: TGCGCCAGCAGCTTGGAAGCTCGCAGGGTGAGAACTGAAGCTTTCTTT.

This clone appeared a single time. This chain links TRBV3-1 (or the pseudogene TRBV3-2) with TRBJ1-1, with D unclear. The germline V and J ends were trimmed by 4 bases and 0 bases, with 15 bases remaining between them. Germline CDR1 reads LGHDT; CDR2 reads YNNKEL (reference sequence). The CDR3 contains 16 residues. The CDR3 spells CASSPWRAPMNTEAFF. For the CDR3, the DNA is TGTGCCAGCAGCCCGTGGAGGGCACCAATGAACACTGAAGCTTTCTTT.

DNA of the CDR3: TGTGCCAGCAGCCAACCGGGACTGCAAGAGACCCAGTACTTC. Translating gives CASSQPGLQETQYF. The rearrangement joins TRBV5-4 to TRBJ2-5; tentative D call: TRBD2 (6 bases). Germline V gene sequence: CDR1 SGHNT, CDR2 YYREEE (reference sequence). The ends were cut back, 4 bases at V and 2 bases at J, with 12 bases in the middle. This CDR3 is built from 14 residues. Variable domain in full (rest from reference TRBV5-4 and TRBJ2-5): ETGVTQSPTHLIKTRGQQVTLRCSSQSGHNTVSWYQQALGQGPQFIFQYYREEENGRGNFPPRFSGLQFPNYSSELNVNALELDDSALYLCASSQPGLQETQYFGPGTRLLVL.

V usage is TRBV27 and J usage is TRBJ2-3; 7 bases fit TRBD2. The V gene's germline CDR1 is MNHEY and CDR2 SMNVEV (reference sequence). Trimming at V came to 5 bases and at J to 2 bases, leaving 10 bases not matched to a gene. This CDR3 is 16 amino acids long. Here the CDR3 reads CASSRVGGPITDTQYF. The CDR3 DNA is TGTGCCAGCAGTAGAGTGGGAGGGCCGATCACAGATACGCAGTATTTT.

The chain joins TRBV5-8 to TRBJ1-1; 7 bases agree with TRBD1. V lost 3 bases to trimming and J lost 1 base; unmatched junction nucleotides: 12. This CDR3 has 17 amino acids. Germline V gives CDR1 SGHTS, CDR2 YDEGEE. CDR3 in amino acids: CASSSPSLTGRNTEAFF. In DNA, the CDR3 is TGTGCCAGCAGCTCCCCATCTTTGACAGGGCGGAACACTGAAGCTTTCTTT. Based on the CDR3 plus reference TRBV5-8 and TRBJ1-1, the full variable domain is EAGVTQSPTHLIKTRGQQATLRCSPISGHTSVYWYQQALGLGLQFLLWYDEGEERNRGNFPPRFSGRQFPNYSSELNVNALELEDSALYLCASSSPSLTGRNTEAFFGQGTRLTVV.

V usage is TRBV3-1 (or the pseudogene TRBV3-2) and J usage is TRBJ2-2; 9 bases are shared with TRBD2. Germline trimming cut 4 bases from V and 7 bases from J; bases unmatched to any gene: 10. The CDR3 runs 16 residues. In germline, CDR1 is LGHDT, CDR2 YNNKEL (reference sequence). CDR3 DNA: TGTGCCAGCAGCCCTACTCGACTAGCGGTAGTCGGGGAGCTGTTTTTT. Its translation: CASSPTRLAVVGELFF.

This clone has a handful of counts. The sample contains more than one DNA sequence encoding this CDR3. The chain links TRBV3-1 (or the pseudogene TRBV3-2) to TRBJ1-5; D ambiguous. Looked up from germline, CDR1 is LGHDT and CDR2 is YNNKEL (reference sequence). Trimming cost V 0 bases and J 4 bases, with 4 bases left between them. CDR3 length: 13 amino acids. CDR3 DNA: TGTGCCAGCAGCCAAGACTTAAATCAGCCCCAGCATTTT. As protein: CASSQDLNQPQHF.

The chain is built from TRBV7-9 and TRBJ2-3; D might be TRBD2 (5 bases). V lost 2 bases to trimming and J lost 0 bases, with 12 bases between them. The CDR3 sequence is 16 residues long. Germline V gene lookup returns CDR1 SEHNR and CDR2 FQNEAQ (reference sequence). Written as DNA, the CDR3 is TGTGCCAGCAGCTTAAACGGGGTGTTTAGCACAGATACGCAGTATTTT. Translating gives CASSLNGVFSTDTQYF.

The J gene is TRBJ1-5, the V gene TRBV7-9, with D tentatively TRBD1 (5 bases). Between the trimmed V and J ends, which lost 1 base and 11 bases, there was a span of 15 bases. CDR3 size: 14 residues. Germline V gives CDR1 SEHNR, CDR2 FQNEAQ (reference sequence). The DNA for the CDR3 is TGTGCCAGCAGCTTAGACGGAGGGACGGGGGCCCAGCATTTT. This translates into CASSLDGGTGAQHF.

This clone was detected once. The chain employs TRBV7-9 and TRBJ1-1, with D perhaps TRBD1 (6 bases). Germline CDR1 is SEHNR and CDR2 is FQNEAQ (reference sequence). The CDR3 extends over 14 amino acids. The V and J ends lost 1 base and 8 bases respectively, with 14 bases between them. The CDR3 coding sequence is TGTGCCAGCAGCTTAGGGACAGAGGGTGGGGAAGCTTTCTTT. Protein product: CASSLGTEGGEAFF.

The CDR3 sequence: CAISDRVNPGANVLTF. The CDR3 DNA reads TGTGCCATCAGTGACAGGGTCAACCCTGGGGCCAACGTCCTGACTTTC. The V call is TRBV10-3, the J call TRBJ2-6, with a possible D match to TRBD1 (5 bases). CDR1 and CDR2 from the germline V gene are ENHRY and SYGVKD. This CDR3 spans 16 amino acids. Deletions cut 3 bases from V and 2 bases from J, with 11 bases between.

The chain recombines TRBV18 with TRBJ1-1; D remains unclear. The V gene lost 3 bases and the J gene lost 0 bases, with 11 bases spanning the gap. The CDR3 extends over 15 amino acids. Germline CDR1 reads KGHSH; CDR2 reads LQKENI. The CDR3 reads CASSPQTAMNTEAFF. The CDR3 coding sequence is TGTGCCAGCTCACCGCAAACAGCCATGAACACTGAAGCTTTCTTT.

The chain links TRBV12-3 or TRBV12-4 to TRBJ2-1; D remains unclear. V was pared by 5 bases and J by 9 bases, with 11 bases between. The CDR3 consists of 12 residues. Written as DNA, the CDR3 is TGTGCCAGCAGTCTACCCCGACTTGAGCAGTTCTTC. Translated, it gives CASSLPRLEQFF.

This sequence joins TRBV30 and TRBJ1-5, with D possibly matching TRBD1 (5 bases). The V end lost 2 bases, the J end lost 8 bases, and 16 bases lay between the germline ends. This CDR3 region has 14 residues. Germline-derived CDR1 and CDR2 are GTSNPN and SVGIG (reference sequence). The CDR3 loop reads CAWSRNGPGEPQHF. The CDR3 coding sequence is TGTGCCTGGAGTCGGAACGGCCCGGGGGAGCCCCAGCATTTT.

V usage is TRBV19 and J usage is TRBJ2-5; TRBD1 aligns across 9 bases. The CDR3 is 14 residues long. CDR1 is LNHDA, CDR2 SQIVND, per germline (reference sequence). V was clipped by 4 bases and J by 4 bases; unmatched bases: 4. CDR3 residues: CASSRGQGTETQYF. For the CDR3, the DNA is TGTGCCAGTAGTAGGGGACAGGGTACAGAGACCCAGTACTTC.

The genes are TRBV2 and TRBJ1-1, with D perhaps TRBD1 (5 bases). In germline, CDR1 is SNHLY, CDR2 FYNNEI. The CDR3 has 13 amino acids. V gave up 5 bases and J gave up 3 bases, with 10 bases separating them. The CDR3 reads CASSLQGYTEAFF. CDR3 in DNA: TGTGCCAGCAGTCTCCAGGGATACACTGAAGCTTTCTTT.

V gene TRBV7-9 combines with J gene TRBJ2-1; D call uncertain. V was shortened by 1 base and J by 0 bases, with 10 bases between the two germline ends. This CDR3 has 16 amino acids. In germline, CDR1 is SEHNR, CDR2 FQNEAQ (reference sequence). CDR3 sequence: CASSLGHTSSYNEQFF. In nucleotides, the CDR3 is TGTGCCAGCAGCTTAGGACACACGAGCTCCTACAATGAGCAGTTCTTC.

This chain links TRBV30 with TRBJ2-2; 10 bases agree with TRBD1. Germline V gene data show CDR1 as GTSNPN and CDR2 as SVGIG (reference sequence). The CDR3 length is 14 residues. The J segment lost 6 bases and the V segment lost 7 bases, leaving 8 bases of the junction unmatched. The chain's CDR3 is CALGQGNFPGELFF. The DNA for the CDR3 is TGTGCCTTGGGACAGGGGAATTTTCCCGGGGAGCTGTTTTTT.

The chain joins TRBV15 to TRBJ2-3; TRBD1 aligns across 8 bases. The trim removed 0 bases at V and 1 base at J, leaving 3 bases unmatched. The CDR3 has 16 residues. Germline assignment: CDR1 LNHNV and CDR2 YYDKDF (reference sequence). The CDR3 spells CATSRDQGARTDTQYF. The CDR3, as DNA: TGTGCCACCAGCAGAGATCAGGGGGCTCGCACAGATACGCAGTATTTT.

This chain links TRBV18 with TRBJ2-1, with 12 positions matching TRBD2. Germline CDR1 KGHSH, CDR2 LQKENI. V lost 2 bases and J lost 5; bases outside the gene matches: 4. The CDR3 sequence is 16 residues long. CDR3 DNA sequence: TGTGCCAGCTCACCAACTAGCGGGAGGACCAACAATGAGCAGTTCTTC. This sequence encodes CASSPTSGRTNNEQFF. The full variable domain, its missing parts supplied by reference TRBV18 and TRBJ2-1, is NAGVMQNPRHLVRRRGQEARLRCSPMKGHSHVYWYRQLPEEGLKFMVYLQKENIIDESGMPKERFSAEFPKEGPSILRIQQVVRGDSAAYFCASSPTSGRTNNEQFFGPGTRLTVL.

V is TRBV5-1 and J is TRBJ1-1; 7 bases agree with TRBD1. CDR3 length equals 16 residues. Germline CDR1 and CDR2: SGHRS and YFSETQ. With 2 bases clipped from V and 7 bases from J, the junction kept 14 bases outside the gene matches. In nucleotides, the CDR3 is TGCGCCAGCAGCTTACTTCAATCGACAGGGCTTAATGAAGCTTTCTTT. Amino acid sequence: CASSLLQSTGLNEAFF.

This clone was picked up a small number of times. The chain employs TRBV7-2 and TRBJ2-7; TRBD2 might be the D (5 bases). Trimming pared 1 base from V and 0 bases from J, leaving 13 bases between. Per the germline V gene, CDR1 is SGHTA and CDR2 is FQGNSA. The CDR3 is made up of 16 amino acids. In nucleotides, the CDR3 is TGTGCCAGCAGCTTAGGCGGAGCGGTTAGCTCCTACGAGCAGTACTTC. Residues: CASSLGGAVSSYEQYF.